This passage covers 27 T cell receptor beta chains from one sample sequenced in a study of siplizumab effects on memory and regulatory T cells. Sequenced by immunoSEQ multiplex PCR; TCRdb stores in-frame clones only, minus some. The profile covers approximately 100,000 clones, with just over 90% appearing a single time and around 0.68% taken by the ten largest. The sample comprised Tregs sorted from blood. Receptor source: a human donor in good health.

The chain couples TRBV29-1 to TRBJ2-2, with 9 bases matching TRBD2. J was trimmed by 5 bases and V by 6 bases; bases with no gene match: 10. Germline loops: CDR1 SQVTM, CDR2 ANQGSEA. This CDR3 has 15 amino acids. In DNA, the CDR3 is TGCAGCGTCCCAGCGGGAGGCCCGGGAACCGGGGAGCTGTTTTTT. It specifies CSVPAGGPGTGELFF.

The rearrangement links TRBV28 to TRBJ2-1; no firm D call. V was clipped by 2 bases and J by 7 bases, with 12 bases between them. The CDR3 is made up of 14 amino acids. Germline V gives CDR1 MDHEN, CDR2 SYDVKM. The CDR3 coding sequence is TGTGCCAGCAGTTTAAATGTGAGACATAATGAGCAGTTCTTC. Its protein product is CASSLNVRHNEQFF.

This CDR3 reads CASSPLSATNEKLFF. In nucleotides, the CDR3 is TGTGCCAGCTCACCACTATCGGCAACTAATGAAAAACTGTTTTTT. The chain combines TRBV18 with TRBJ1-4; D is unresolved. Germline V gene data show CDR1 as KGHSH and CDR2 as LQKENI. The CDR3 has 15 amino acids. Trimming left V 1 base short and J 0 bases short, with 6 bases between.

CDR3 in amino acids: CASSPYRGQQFF. CDR3 DNA sequence: TGCGCCAGCAGCCCCTACAGGGGACAGCAGTTCTTC. This chain uses TRBV5-1 with TRBJ2-1, with 7 bases aligning to TRBD1. Germline lookup yields CDR1 SGHRS and CDR2 YFSETQ. The CDR3 spans 12 residues. V lost 4 bases to trimming and J lost 11 bases; unmatched junction nucleotides: 6.

The chain links TRBV2 to TRBJ2-2; 11 bases align to TRBD2. CDR3 length: 17 amino acids. Per the germline V gene, CDR1 is SNHLY and CDR2 is FYNNEI. After removal of 4 bases from V and 4 bases from J, the junction contained 8 bases not matched to a gene. The CDR3 DNA sequence: TGTGCCAGCAGTGGTACTAGCGGGAGATTGGCCACCGGGGAGCTGTTTTTT. The encoded protein is CASSGTSGRLATGELFF.

The chain employs TRBV2 and TRBJ2-1; D unresolved. This CDR3 is built from 12 residues. The germline gives CDR1 SNHLY, CDR2 FYNNEI. V was pared by 6 bases and J by 8 bases, with 11 bases between. The CDR3 loop reads CASRVEAYEQFF. The CDR3 DNA is TGTGCCAGCAGGGTTGAAGCTTATGAGCAGTTCTTC.

The V gene is TRBV28, the J gene TRBJ2-7, with TRBD2 matching 10 bases. Germline assignment: CDR1 MDHEN and CDR2 SYDVKM. CDR3 length: 12 residues. V dropped 7 bases and J dropped 3; count of bases not matched to a gene: 0. CDR3 DNA: TGTGCCAGCAAGCGGGAGGGCTACGAGCAGTACTTC. Amino acids: CASKREGYEQYF.

The chain combines TRBV18 with TRBJ2-5; weak D call: TRBD1 (6 bases). This CDR3 contains 16 residues. Germline V CDR1 and CDR2: KGHSH, LQKENI. The V end was cut by 2 bases, the J end by 0 bases, with 13 bases between. The CDR3 region has the DNA TGTGCCAGCTCACCAGGGGTTGGACAGTACCAAGAGACCCAGTACTTC. Its protein is CASSPGVGQYQETQYF.

This chain connects TRBV5-1 to TRBJ2-4; weak D call: TRBD2 (6 bases). The CDR3 length is 16 residues. From germline, CDR1 is SGHRS and CDR2 YFSETQ. V gave up 0 bases and J gave up 4 bases, with 14 bases separating them. CDR3 DNA: TGCGCCAGCAGCTTGGCAGGCCATCGGGGGAAAAACATTCAGTACTTC. It yields the protein CASSLAGHRGKNIQYF. Full variable domain (missing parts from reference TRBV5-1 and TRBJ2-4): KAGVTQTPRYLIKTRGQQVTLSCSPISGHRSVSWYQQTPGQGLQFLFEYFSETQRNKGNFPGRFSGRQFSNSRSEMNVSTLELGDSALYLCASSLAGHRGKNIQYFGAGTRLSVL.

The rearrangement uses TRBV27 and TRBJ2-1, with TRBD2 matching over 7 bases. This CDR3 is built from 16 residues. In germline, CDR1 is MNHEY, CDR2 SMNVEV (reference sequence). V was pared by 2 bases and J by 4 bases, with 8 bases of the junction left unmatched. CDR3 amino acids: CASSLEWDYHYNEQFF. DNA of the CDR3: TGTGCCAGCAGTTTAGAGTGGGACTACCATTACAATGAGCAGTTCTTC.

The chain employs TRBV15 and TRBJ2-5, with 9 nucleotides matching TRBD2. The ends lost 0 bases at V and 2 bases at J; junction bases unmatched: 7. This CDR3 comprises 17 residues. Germline V gene lookup returns CDR1 LNHNV and CDR2 YYDKDF (reference sequence). DNA for the CDR3: TGTGCCACCAGCAGAGATAGACTAGCGGCTGGACAAGAGACCCAGTACTTC. Residues: CATSRDRLAAGQETQYF.

This CDR3 is CASSMDRGLGYTF. The CDR3 region has the DNA TGTGCCAGTAGTATGGACAGGGGATTAGGCTACACCTTC. The chain couples TRBV19 to TRBJ1-2; TRBD1 aligns across 9 bases. The CDR3 totals 13 residues. Unmatched junction bases numbered 4, after V lost 3 bases and J lost 8 bases. Germline CDR1 and CDR2: LNHDA and SQIVND (reference sequence).

The chain combines TRBV10-3 with TRBJ1-5, with unresolved D. Germline V gives CDR1 ENHRY, CDR2 SYGVKD. The CDR3 is made up of 14 amino acids. V was pared by 6 bases and J by 10 bases, with 19 bases between. The CDR3 nucleotides read TGTGCCATCAGACGTAGTAGCCTCCATCTACCCCAGCATTTT. This encodes CAIRRSSLHLPQHF.

This chain joins TRBV21-1 and TRBJ2-1; the D call in the table, TRBD2, was not verified against the DNA. TRBV21-1 is shown as a pseudogene. The CDR3 has 14 residues. The CDR3 protein is CANLGLAAYNEQFF. The CDR3 region has the DNA TGTGCCAACCTGGGACTAGCGGCCTACAATGAGCAGTTCTTC.

CDR3 nucleotides: TGTGCCAGCAGCACATACTTGGGCGGTTGGGTGGATACGCAGTATTTT. Translation gives CASSTYLGGWVDTQYF. J is TRBJ2-3 and V is TRBV7-9; no clear D. The V gene lost 5 bases and the J gene lost 6 bases, with 21 bases spanning the gap. The CDR3 length is 16 residues. Germline-derived CDR1 and CDR2 are SEHNR and FQNEAQ (reference sequence).

The chain is built from TRBV6-1 and TRBJ1-3; D might be TRBD1 (5 bases). Germline CDR1 is MNHNS and CDR2 is SASEGT. V lost 6 bases and J lost 0, with 15 bases in between. The CDR3 contains 16 residues. For the CDR3, the DNA is TGTGCCAGCAGCGAACCGGGACTGAGCTCTGGAAACACCATATATTTT. Residues: CASSEPGLSSGNTIYF.

This chain uses TRBV19 with TRBJ1-1, with TRBD1 as a possible D gene (6 bases). Germline assignment: CDR1 LNHDA and CDR2 SQIVND (reference sequence). The CDR3 sequence is 14 residues long. Trimming removed 2 bases at V and 1 base at J, with 8 bases between. The CDR3 loop reads CASSIPGANTEAFF. The CDR3 DNA reads TGTGCCAGTAGTATACCGGGGGCGAACACTGAAGCTTTCTTT.

The V call is TRBV6-1, the J call TRBJ1-1, with a tentative D call TRBD1 (5 bases). Germline-derived CDR1 and CDR2 are MNHNS and SASEGT. V shed 3 bases and J shed 4 bases, with 21 bases lying between them. The CDR3 loop spans 17 amino acids. CDR3 amino acids: CASSDSLRRQGGTEAFF. The CDR3 coding sequence is TGTGCCAGCAGTGATTCTCTCAGGCGGCAGGGCGGCACTGAAGCTTTCTTT.

The chain carries TRBV28 and TRBJ2-2; D uncertain. Germline assignment: CDR1 MDHEN and CDR2 SYDVKM. The CDR3 covers 14 residues. V shed 2 bases and J shed 2 bases, with 6 bases lying between them. In DNA, the CDR3 is TGTGCCAGCAGTTTAAGTGATAACACCGGGGAGCTGTTTTTT. As protein: CASSLSDNTGELFF.

The chain recombines TRBV7-3 with TRBJ2-7; TRBD1 agrees at 12 bases. Germline V gene sequence: CDR1 SGHTA, CDR2 FQGTGA. V trimming: 4 bases; J trimming: 6 bases; junction bases outside the gene matches: 4. This CDR3 spans 14 amino acids. CDR3 region: CASSSGGQGAEQYF. As DNA, the CDR3 is TGTGCCAGCAGCTCAGGGGGACAGGGGGCCGAGCAGTACTTC.

The chain has TRBV6-5 and TRBJ2-5; 9 bases fit TRBD1. The CDR3 runs to 14 residues. Germline values: CDR1 MNHEY, CDR2 SVGAGI. V lost 6 bases to trimming and J lost 1 base; unmatched junction nucleotides: 3. The DNA for the CDR3 is TGTGCCAGCAGCCCGGGACAGGGCCAAGAGACCCAGTACTTC. Translated, it gives CASSPGQGQETQYF.

The chain has TRBV2 and TRBJ1-1; maybe TRBD1 (5 bases). The germline gives CDR1 SNHLY, CDR2 FYNNEI. This CDR3 has 13 amino acids. V lost 7 bases and J 6 bases, leaving 15 bases between the germline ends. The CDR3 DNA follows: TGTGCCAGCATTAGGCAGGGTGGATCTGAAGCTTTCTTT. It codes for CASIRQGGSEAFF.

V usage is TRBV28 and J usage is TRBJ2-3; TRBD1 agrees at 8 bases. Germline CDR1 and CDR2: MDHEN and SYDVKM. This CDR3 contains 19 residues. V lost 6 bases, J lost 0 bases, and 17 bases stayed unmatched. Here the CDR3 reads CASSRDRFWGGTSTDTQYF. For the CDR3, the DNA is TGTGCCAGCAGCCGGGACAGGTTTTGGGGCGGGACGAGCACAGATACGCAGTATTTT.

This chain links TRBV5-1 with TRBJ1-1; D not resolved. Germline CDR1 and CDR2: SGHRS and YFSETQ. V was shortened by 4 bases and J by 0 bases, with 10 bases between the two germline ends. The CDR3 contains 14 residues. This chain's CDR3 is CASSLFTLNTEAFF. CDR3 sequence (DNA): TGCGCCAGCAGCCTCTTCACACTGAACACTGAAGCTTTCTTT. Combining the CDR3 with reference TRBV5-1 and TRBJ1-1 gives the whole variable domain KAGVTQTPRYLIKTRGQQVTLSCSPISGHRSVSWYQQTPGQGLQFLFEYFSETQRNKGNFPGRFSGRQFSNSRSEMNVSTLELGDSALYLCASSLFTLNTEAFFGQGTRLTVV.

The V call is TRBV7-9, the J call TRBJ2-1; D perhaps matches TRBD2 (5 bases). Germline CDR1 is SEHNR and CDR2 is FQNEAQ (reference sequence). Trimming shortened V by 7 bases and J by 9 bases, and 13 bases separated the two germline ends. This CDR3 comprises 12 residues. The CDR3 sequence is CASTQRAVEQFF. The CDR3 DNA sequence: TGTGCCAGCACCCAGAGGGCGGTTGAGCAGTTCTTC.

V usage is TRBV19 and J usage is TRBJ1-1; 9 bases agree with TRBD1. CDR1 and CDR2 (germline): LNHDA, SQIVND (reference sequence). This CDR3 has 13 residues. The ends lost 7 bases at V and 4 bases at J; junction bases unmatched: 4. The CDR3 loop is CASTPTGGTEAFF. CDR3 nucleotides: TGTGCCAGTACCCCGACAGGGGGCACTGAAGCTTTCTTT.

The rearrangement joins TRBV12-5 to TRBJ1-2, with D possibly matching TRBD1 (5 bases). Germline V gene sequence: CDR1 LGHNT, CDR2 FRNRAP. The CDR3 is made up of 14 amino acids. V was clipped by 3 bases and J by 2 bases, with 10 bases between them. CDR3 DNA: TGTGCTAGTGGTTTCGGCAGGGAGAACTATGGCTACACCTTC. Protein product: CASGFGRENYGYTF. Looking up the rest from reference TRBV12-5 and TRBJ1-2 gives the full variable domain: DARVTQTPRHKVTEMGQEVTMRCQPILGHNTVFWYRQTMMQGLELLAYFRNRAPLDDSGMPKDRFSAEMPDATLATLKIQPSEPRDSAVYFCASGFGRENYGYTFGSGTRLTVV.